This T cell receptor beta chain comes out of a study of T cell responses to AZD1222 COVID-19 vaccine. The length of the CDR3 is 14 residues. Per the germline V gene, CDR1 is LNHDA and CDR2 is SQIVND (reference sequence). After removal of 10 bases from V and 5 bases from J, the junction contained 7 bases not matched to a gene. Study-level findings and limits: AZD1222 recipients seropositive at baseline numbered only 6 or 7. There were repertoire samples only from the period after the peak T cell response.

The table came from immunoSEQ multiplex PCR; TCRdb's copy has only in-frame clones and leaves some out. Among approximately 150,000 clones, 85% to 95% were seen once, and the ten largest hold roughly 1.3%. To note about this clone: Its antigen remains unknown.

This sequence joins TRBV19 and TRBJ2-1; TRBD1 agrees at 11 bases. This receptor was identified in an adult in good health. This material consisted of peripheral blood, taken on day 0 of AZD1222 vaccination. The CDR3 DNA reads as TGTGCCACCGGAGGGACAGGGGGGAACAATGAGCAGTTCTTC. Translating it yields CATGGTGGNNEQFF.